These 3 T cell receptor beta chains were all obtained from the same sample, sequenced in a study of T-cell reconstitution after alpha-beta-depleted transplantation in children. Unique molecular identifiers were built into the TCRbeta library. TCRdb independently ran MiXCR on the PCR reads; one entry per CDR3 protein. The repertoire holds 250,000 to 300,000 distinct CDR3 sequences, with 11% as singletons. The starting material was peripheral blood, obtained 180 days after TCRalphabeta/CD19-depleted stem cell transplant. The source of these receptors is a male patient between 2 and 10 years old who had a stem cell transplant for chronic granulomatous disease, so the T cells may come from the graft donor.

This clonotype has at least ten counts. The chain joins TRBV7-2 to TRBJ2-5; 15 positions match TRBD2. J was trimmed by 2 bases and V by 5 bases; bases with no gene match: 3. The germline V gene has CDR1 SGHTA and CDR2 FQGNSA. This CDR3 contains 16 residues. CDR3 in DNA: TGTGCCAGCAGCGAGGGACTAGCGGGGGGACAAGAGACCCAGTACTTC. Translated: CASSEGLAGGQETQYF. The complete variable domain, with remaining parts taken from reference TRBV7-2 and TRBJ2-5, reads GAGVSQSPSNKVTEKGKDVELRCDPISGHTALYWYRQSLGQGLEFLIYFQGNSAPDKSGLPSDRFSAERTGGSVSTLTIQRTQQEDSAVYLCASSEGLAGGQETQYFGPGTRLLVL.

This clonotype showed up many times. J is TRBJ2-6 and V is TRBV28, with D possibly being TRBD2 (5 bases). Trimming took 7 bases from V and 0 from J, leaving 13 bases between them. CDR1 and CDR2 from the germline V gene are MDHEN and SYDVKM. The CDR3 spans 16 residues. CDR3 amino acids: CASTLKRSSGANVLTF. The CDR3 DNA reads TGTGCCAGCACCTTGAAGCGGAGCTCTGGGGCCAACGTCCTGACTTTC. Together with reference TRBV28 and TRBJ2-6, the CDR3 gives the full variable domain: DVKVTQSSRYLVKRTGEKVFLECVQDMDHENMFWYRQDPGLGLRLIYFSYDVKMKEKGDIPEGYSVSREKKERFSLILESASTNQTSMYLCASTLKRSSGANVLTFGAGSRLTVL.

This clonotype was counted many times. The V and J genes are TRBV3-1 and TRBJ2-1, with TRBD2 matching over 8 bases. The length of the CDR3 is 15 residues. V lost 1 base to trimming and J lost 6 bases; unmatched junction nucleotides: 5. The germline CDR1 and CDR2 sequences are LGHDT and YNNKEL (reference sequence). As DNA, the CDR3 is TGTGCCAGCAGCCAAGGAGCGGGAGTAGGCAATGAGCAGTTCTTC. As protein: CASSQGAGVGNEQFF.